This T cell receptor (beta chain) was recovered during a study of T cells in Graves' hyperthyroidism and ophthalmopathy. The study's findings and limits: Most expanded thyroid clonotypes above 0.001 recurred in blood.

There are a few counts of this clonotype. Its antigen is still unknown. CDR1 and CDR2 (germline): SGHDT, YYEEEE. CDR3 length equals 17 residues. V lost 0 bases to trimming and J lost 0 bases, with 13 bases between them. There were TCR beta CDR3 regions amplified from RNA transcripts. The HTBI primer set drove a first-round RT-PCR of the TCR CDR3. TCRdb recomputed calls from the multiplex PCR reads with MiXCR, one row per CDR3 protein. The table lists around 620,000 distinct CDR3 sequences, around 16% of them singletons. Sequencing was carried out using blood. The chain has TRBV5-6 and TRBJ2-1; no clear D. This TCR was recovered from a woman in her twenties or thirties with Graves' hyperthyroidism. CDR3 residues: CASSLGPPPNSYNEQFF. The DNA for the CDR3 is TGTGCCAGCAGCTTGGGACCCCCGCCTAACTCCTACAATGAGCAGTTCTTC.